A single sample is the source of the 14 T cell receptor beta chains below, sequenced in a study of T cells in Graves' hyperthyroidism and ophthalmopathy. TCR beta CDR3 sequences were amplified from RNA transcripts. Primed by the HTBI set, a first-round RT-PCR was run on the TCR CDR3. TCRdb passed the multiplex PCR reads through MiXCR, listing each CDR3 protein once. The table records 600,000 or so distinct CDR3 sequences, 35% to 55% of them present only once. The sample taken for sequencing was peripheral blood or thyroid tissue (not recorded which). The receptors stem from a woman younger than 30 with Graves' hyperthyroidism.

This clonotype was counted only a few times. The chain employs TRBV7-8 and TRBJ1-2; D not resolved. In germline, CDR1 is SGHVS, CDR2 FQNEAQ. V gave up 5 bases and J gave up 8 bases, with 18 bases separating them. CDR3 length equals 14 residues. The CDR3 coding sequence is TGTGCCAGCAGCCGGGCCGCCGACCCGGGAGGCTACACCTTC. Translation gives CASSRAADPGGYTF.

This clonotype showed up many times. This sequence joins TRBV15 and TRBJ2-7; no firm D call. The CDR3 length is 15 residues. V lost 0 bases to trimming and J lost 2 bases, with 11 bases between them. Germline loops: CDR1 LNHNV, CDR2 YYDKDF (reference sequence). This CDR3 is CATSRDLPKTYEQYF. CDR3 coding DNA: TGTGCCACCAGCAGAGATCTCCCGAAAACCTACGAGCAGTACTTC.

This sequence joins TRBV7-9 and TRBJ2-7, with 9 bases that match TRBD2. Germline CDR1 SEHNR, CDR2 FQNEAQ (reference sequence). J gave up 6 bases and V 2 bases, and 11 bases lay outside the gene matches. This CDR3 has 16 amino acids. The CDR3 bases are TGTGCCAGCAGCTTACGGCTAGCGGGATACAAGATCGAGCAGTACTTC. Translation gives CASSLRLAGYKIEQYF.

Worth noting for this clonotype: A much larger clone lies a single base off, so this may be a read error. V gene TRBV2 combines with J gene TRBJ2-5; D perhaps matches TRBD1 (5 bases). The CDR3 contains 13 residues. Germline CDR1 SNHLY, CDR2 FYNNEI. In DNA, the CDR3 is TGTGCCAGCAGTGGGGGCAGGGAAGAGACCCGGTACTTC. Residues: CASSGGREETRYF.

This clonotype was seen many times. This chain connects TRBV25-1 to TRBJ1-4, with a weak D call TRBD1 (5 bases). Trimming took off 6 bases at V and 0 bases at J, with 17 bases between the two ends. Germline CDR1 and CDR2: MGHDK and SYGVNS. This CDR3 comprises 17 residues. CDR3 sequence: CASRRRSWGATNEKLFF. CDR3 DNA sequence: TGTGCCAGCAGGAGGCGGTCGTGGGGCGCAACTAATGAAAAACTGTTTTTT.

This clonotype was counted ten times or more. The chain uses TRBV12-3 or TRBV12-4 and TRBJ1-2, with a weak D call TRBD1 (6 bases). The CDR3 covers 12 residues. V lost 2 bases to trimming and J lost 9 bases, with 10 bases between them. The CDR3 nucleotides read TGTGCCAGCAGTTTAACGGGGGCTAGCTACACCTTC. Protein sequence: CASSLTGASYTF.

This chain connects TRBV21-1 to TRBJ2-5; the D call in the table, TRBD1, was not verified against the DNA. TRBV21-1 is listed as a pseudogene. CDR3 size: 15 residues. This CDR3 is CASSSRTGGVETQCF. DNA of the CDR3: TGTGCCAGCAGCTCAAGGACAGGGGGCGTAGAGACCCAGTGCTTC.

Note on this clonotype: No conserved phenylalanine or tryptophan ends this CDR3, so it is likely a read error. The limits of the CDR3 on the DNA are not certain, so only TCRdb's listed CDR3 is given. The J gene is TRBJ1-4, the V gene TRBV6-5. Germline lookup yields CDR1 MNHEY and CDR2 SVGAGI. 10 amino acids form the CDR3, both terminal residues included. The chain's CDR3 is CAISYSKRTE.

The J gene is TRBJ2-7, the V gene TRBV10-3, with D tentatively TRBD2 (6 bases). Trimming cost V 6 bases and J 2 bases, with 17 bases left between them. This CDR3 spans 15 amino acids. Germline V gives CDR1 ENHRY, CDR2 SYGVKD. In nucleotides, the CDR3 is TGTGCCATCAGCCGGCCAGCGGGTCTCACCTACGAGCAGTACTTC. Translating it yields CAISRPAGLTYEQYF.

The sample holds a few counts of this clonotype. The chain uses TRBV2 and TRBJ2-7; D not resolved. Trimming cost V 6 bases and J 5 bases, with 11 bases left between them. The CDR3 consists of 12 residues. The V gene's germline CDR1 is SNHLY and CDR2 FYNNEI. CDR3: CASRDVGNEQYF. DNA of the CDR3: TGTGCCAGCAGGGACGTGGGAAACGAGCAGTACTTC. Full variable domain (rest looked up from reference TRBV2 and TRBJ2-7): EPEVTQTPSHQVTQMGQEVILRCVPISNHLYFYWYRQILGQKVEFLVSFYNNEISEKSEIFDDQFSVERPDGSNFTLKIRSTKLEDSAMYFCASRDVGNEQYFGPGTRLTVT.

J is TRBJ2-2 and V is TRBV20-1, with 7 bases matching TRBD2. The V gene end was trimmed by 1 base and the J gene end by 7 bases; junction bases not matched to a gene: 6. Germline V gives CDR1 DFQATT, CDR2 SNEGSKA (reference sequence). The CDR3 is 14 amino acids. CDR3 loop: CSARVGGSIGELFF. Written as DNA, the CDR3 is TGCAGTGCTAGAGTTGGCGGGAGTATCGGGGAGCTGTTTTTT.

This clonotype has more than one count but fewer than ten. V gene TRBV4-3 combines with J gene TRBJ2-7, with D maybe TRBD1 (6 bases). In germline, CDR1 is LGHNA, CDR2 YSLEER. CDR3 length: 15 residues. The V gene lost 1 base and the J gene lost 4 bases, with 14 bases spanning the gap. The CDR3 region is CASSQVAGADYEQYF. In DNA, the CDR3 is TGCGCCAGCAGCCAAGTTGCAGGGGCGGATTACGAGCAGTACTTC.

This chain connects TRBV20-1 to TRBJ1-1; D perhaps matches TRBD1 (6 bases). The V gene's germline CDR1 is DFQATT and CDR2 SNEGSKA (reference sequence). This CDR3 region has 17 residues. V was shortened by 3 bases and J by 1 base, with 21 bases between the two germline ends. The CDR3 sequence: CSARSNPGHGGNTEAFF. The CDR3 DNA reads as TGCAGTGCTAGGAGTAATCCGGGACACGGTGGGAACACTGAAGCTTTCTTT.

The chain carries TRBV10-3 and TRBJ1-1, with D possibly being TRBD1 (5 bases). This CDR3 is 13 amino acids long. CDR1 and CDR2 (germline): ENHRY, SYGVKD. V dropped 10 bases and J dropped 0 bases, with 12 bases sitting between them. CDR3 nucleotide sequence: TGTGCCAGCAGGAGGGGTATGAACACTGAAGCTTTCTTT. Protein: CASRRGMNTEAFF.